These 13 T cell receptor beta chains share one sample of origin, sequenced in a study of T-cell memory formation after mild COVID-19. TCRdb passed the 5' RACE reads through MiXCR, listing each CDR3 protein once. The table includes around 260,000 distinct CDR3 sequences, under 20% detected once. Sequenced input: PBMCs or a T cell subset sorted from them (not recorded which). Receptors originate from a man aged 18-30 years who had mild COVID-19 (a few samples of this study predate the infection). Cell type and time point are not known.

The V gene is TRBV12-3 or TRBV12-4, the J gene TRBJ1-6; D remains ambiguous. Trimming shortened V by 6 bases and J by 8 bases, and 5 bases separated the two germline ends. The CDR3 sequence is 11 residues long. Here the CDR3 DNA reads TGTGCCAGCAGCGCGGATTCACCCCTCCACTTT. The encoded protein is CASSADSPLHF.

In this sample, this clonotype turned up a few times. The V gene is TRBV29-1, the J gene TRBJ1-2, with 9 nucleotides matching TRBD1. The CDR3 covers 15 residues. The germline V gene has CDR1 SQVTM and CDR2 ANQGSEA. J lost 8 bases, V lost 1 base, and 11 bases had no gene match. Written as DNA, the CDR3 is TGCAGCGTTGAAGCCCCCGGGACAGGGATTTTCGGCTACACCTTC. Translation: CSVEAPGTGIFGYTF.

The V gene is TRBV4-2, the J gene TRBJ1-1; a weak D match, TRBD1 (5 bases). The CDR3 is made up of 15 amino acids. V was cut by 4 bases and J by 11 bases, with 23 bases left in between. CDR1 LGHNA and CDR2 YNFKEQ come from the germline V gene. CDR3 sequence (DNA): TGTGCCAGCAGCCCAGAGATAGGGGTGGTCGCATTTGCTTTCTTT. It encodes CASSPEIGVVAFAFF.

This clonotype was counted only a few times. The V and J genes are TRBV2 and TRBJ1-5; D gene unclear. This CDR3 is built from 18 residues. Germline V gene data show CDR1 as SNHLY and CDR2 as FYNNEI. The ends were cut back, 7 bases at V and 0 bases at J, with 22 bases in the middle. The CDR3 loop reads CASMPPPRAGLSNQPQHF. The CDR3 nucleotides read TGTGCCAGCATGCCCCCTCCCCGGGCAGGACTTAGCAATCAGCCCCAGCATTTT.

J is TRBJ2-3 and V is TRBV29-1; D is perhaps TRBD1 or TRBD2 (5 bases each). The V gene's germline CDR1 is SQVTM and CDR2 ANQGSEA. Trimming removed 3 bases at V and 0 bases at J, with 13 bases between. CDR3 length: 15 amino acids. CDR3 in amino acids: CSVDGWGISTDTQYF. The DNA of the CDR3 is TGCAGCGTTGACGGGTGGGGGATAAGCACAGATACGCAGTATTTT.

This clonotype was picked up a small number of times. The V and J genes are TRBV3-1 and TRBJ2-3; 8 bases are shared with TRBD1. Germline values: CDR1 LGHDT, CDR2 YNNKEL (reference sequence). The ends lost 3 bases at V and 3 bases at J; junction bases unmatched: 2. The CDR3 spans 14 residues. CDR3 protein: CASSQGTGTDTQYF. CDR3 coding DNA: TGTGCCAGCAGCCAGGGGACAGGAACAGATACGCAGTATTTT.

The V call is TRBV15, the J call TRBJ1-3; 7 bases line up with TRBD1. Germline V gives CDR1 LNHNV, CDR2 YYDKDF (reference sequence). Germline trimming cut 3 bases from V and 2 bases from J; bases unmatched to any gene: 4. This CDR3 has 15 amino acids. The DNA of the CDR3 is TGTGCCACCAGCAGTGGCCAGGGGGCTGGAAACACCATATATTTT. Protein product: CATSSGQGAGNTIYF.

The chain uses TRBV29-1 and TRBJ1-2, with D hard to call. There are 13 residues in the CDR3. V was trimmed by 3 bases and J by 4 bases, leaving 12 bases between them. Germline V gene data show CDR1 as SQVTM and CDR2 as ANQGSEA. The CDR3 sequence is CSVDRPAGYGYTF. In DNA form, the CDR3 reads TGCAGCGTTGATCGCCCAGCCGGCTATGGCTACACCTTC.

This clonotype has only a few counts. The V and J genes are TRBV7-2 and TRBJ1-1; no reliable D call. The CDR3 spans 14 residues. Germline V gives CDR1 SGHTA, CDR2 FQGNSA. V was clipped by 4 bases and J by 0 bases, with 9 bases between them. The CDR3 DNA reads as TGTGCCAGCAGCTCACAGAGAATGAACACTGAAGCTTTCTTT. Translated, it gives CASSSQRMNTEAFF.

This clonotype was seen once. The V gene is TRBV6-1, the J gene TRBJ2-3; 12 nucleotides align to TRBD2. The germline CDR1 and CDR2 sequences are MNHNS and SASEGT. This CDR3 is 14 amino acids long. The trim removed 4 bases at V and 8 bases at J, leaving 4 bases unmatched. CDR3 coding DNA: TGTGCCAGCAGTGTGTCTAGCGGGGGGGGTACGCAGTATTTT. The encoded protein is CASSVSSGGGTQYF.

This clonotype was detected only a few times. The chain is built from TRBV12-5 and TRBJ1-2; possible D gene TRBD1, 6 bases. V shed 3 bases and J shed 8 bases, with 13 bases lying between them. Germline V gene lookup returns CDR1 LGHNT and CDR2 FRNRAP. The CDR3 covers 13 residues. The CDR3 reads CASGLPGARGYTF. The CDR3 DNA sequence: TGTGCTAGTGGTTTACCGGGGGCGAGGGGCTACACCTTC.

This sequence joins TRBV5-1 and TRBJ1-1, with D maybe TRBD1 (6 bases). The CDR3 loop spans 14 amino acids. The germline V gene has CDR1 SGHRS and CDR2 YFSETQ. Trimming left V 2 bases short and J 1 base short, with 9 bases between. CDR3 bases: TGCGCCAGCAGCTTAGGGGACACGAACACTGAAGCTTTCTTT. It codes for CASSLGDTNTEAFF.

This chain connects TRBV6-1 to TRBJ1-4, with 8 positions matching TRBD1. Trimming cost V 2 bases and J 6 bases; bases outside gene matches: 2. The germline V gene has CDR1 MNHNS and CDR2 SASEGT. The CDR3 consists of 14 residues. CDR3 sequence reads: CASSEWGQDEKLFF. The CDR3 coding sequence is TGTGCCAGCAGTGAATGGGGACAGGATGAAAAACTGTTTTTT.